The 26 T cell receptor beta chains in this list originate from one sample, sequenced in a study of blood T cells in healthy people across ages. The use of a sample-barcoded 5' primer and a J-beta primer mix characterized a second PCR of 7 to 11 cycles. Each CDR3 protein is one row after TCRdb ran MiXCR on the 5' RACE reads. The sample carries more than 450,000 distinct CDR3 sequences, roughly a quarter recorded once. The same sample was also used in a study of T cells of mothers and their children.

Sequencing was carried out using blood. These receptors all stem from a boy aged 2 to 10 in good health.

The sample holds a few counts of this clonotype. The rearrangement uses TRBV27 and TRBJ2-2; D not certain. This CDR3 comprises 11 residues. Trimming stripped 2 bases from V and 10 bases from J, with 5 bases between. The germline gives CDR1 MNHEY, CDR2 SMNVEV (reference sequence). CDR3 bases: TGTGCCAGCAGTTTAGGGGTGGAGCTGTTTTTT. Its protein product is CASSLGVELFF.

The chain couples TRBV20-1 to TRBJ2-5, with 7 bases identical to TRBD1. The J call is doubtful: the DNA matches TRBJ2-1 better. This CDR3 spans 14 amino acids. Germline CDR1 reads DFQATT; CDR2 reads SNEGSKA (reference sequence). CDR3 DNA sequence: TGCAGTGCTAGAGCCGGGACAGAAAACAATGAGCAGTTCTTC. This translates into CSARAGTENNEQFF.

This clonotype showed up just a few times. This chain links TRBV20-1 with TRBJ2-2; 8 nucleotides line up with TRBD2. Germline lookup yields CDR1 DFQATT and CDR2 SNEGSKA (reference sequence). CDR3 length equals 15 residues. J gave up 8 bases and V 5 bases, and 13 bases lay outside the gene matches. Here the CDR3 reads CSAAGPGGGTGELFF. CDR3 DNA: TGCAGTGCTGCTGGCCCTGGCGGGGGGACAGGGGAGCTGTTTTTT.

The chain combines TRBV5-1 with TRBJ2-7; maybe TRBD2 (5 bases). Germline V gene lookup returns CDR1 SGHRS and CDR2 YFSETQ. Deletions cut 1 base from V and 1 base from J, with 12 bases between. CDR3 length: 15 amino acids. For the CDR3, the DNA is TGCGCCAGCAGCTTGAACGGGGATGGGTCCTACGAGCAGTACTTC. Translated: CASSLNGDGSYEQYF.

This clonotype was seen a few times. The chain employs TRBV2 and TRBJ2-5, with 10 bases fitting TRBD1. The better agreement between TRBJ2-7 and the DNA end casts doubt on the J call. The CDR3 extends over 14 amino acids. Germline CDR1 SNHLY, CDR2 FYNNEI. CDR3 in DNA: TGTGCCAGCAGTGACGGACAGGGGGTAGACGAGCAGTACTTC. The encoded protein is CASSDGQGVDEQYF.

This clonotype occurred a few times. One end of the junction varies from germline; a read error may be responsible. CDR3 nucleotides: TGTGCCGGCAGTCGTAGCGGGGCCGGGGAGCTGTTTTTT. This encodes CAGSRSGAGELFF. The rearrangement links TRBV25-1 to TRBJ2-2; the match to TRBD2 covers 8 bases. CDR1 MGHDK and CDR2 SYGVNS come from the germline V gene. The CDR3 runs 13 residues. Combining the CDR3 with reference TRBV25-1 and TRBJ2-2 gives the whole variable domain EADIYQTPRYLVIGTGKKITLECSQTMGHDKMYWYQQDPGMELHLIHYSYGVNSTEKGDLSSESTVSRIRTEHFPLTLESARPSHTSQYLCAGSRSGAGELFFGEGSRLTVL.

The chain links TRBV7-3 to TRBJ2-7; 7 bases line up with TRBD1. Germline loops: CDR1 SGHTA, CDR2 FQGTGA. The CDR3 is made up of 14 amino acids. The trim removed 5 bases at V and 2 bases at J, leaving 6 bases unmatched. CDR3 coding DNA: TGTGCCAGCAGCCCAGGGGGTTCCCCCTACGAGCAGTACTTC. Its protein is CASSPGGSPYEQYF.

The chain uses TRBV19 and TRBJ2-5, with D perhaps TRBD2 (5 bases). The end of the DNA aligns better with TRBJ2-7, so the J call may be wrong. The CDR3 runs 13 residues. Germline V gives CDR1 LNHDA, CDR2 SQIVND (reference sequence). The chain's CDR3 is CASSMGVPYEQYF. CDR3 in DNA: TGTGCCAGTAGTATGGGAGTTCCCTACGAGCAGTACTTC.

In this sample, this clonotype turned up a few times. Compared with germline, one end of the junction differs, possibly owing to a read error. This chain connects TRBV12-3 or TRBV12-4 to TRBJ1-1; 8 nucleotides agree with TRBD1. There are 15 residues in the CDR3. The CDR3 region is CAGSPGGQANTEAFF. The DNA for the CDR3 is TGTGCCGGCAGTCCCGGGGGACAGGCGAACACTGAAGCTTTCTTT.

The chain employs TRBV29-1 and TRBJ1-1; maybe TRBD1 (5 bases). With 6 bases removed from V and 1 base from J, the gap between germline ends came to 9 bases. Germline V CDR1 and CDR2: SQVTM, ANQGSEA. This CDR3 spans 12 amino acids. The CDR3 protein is CSVGDPNTEAFF. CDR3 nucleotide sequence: TGCAGCGTGGGGGACCCGAACACTGAAGCTTTCTTT.

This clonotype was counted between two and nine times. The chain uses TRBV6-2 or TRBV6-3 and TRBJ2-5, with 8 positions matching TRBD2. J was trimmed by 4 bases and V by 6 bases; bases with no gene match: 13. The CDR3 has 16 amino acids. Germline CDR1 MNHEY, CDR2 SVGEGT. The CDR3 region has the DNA TGTGCCAGCAGCCTAGGTGGTAGCGGGATGGGAGAGACCCAGTACTTC. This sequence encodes CASSLGGSGMGETQYF.

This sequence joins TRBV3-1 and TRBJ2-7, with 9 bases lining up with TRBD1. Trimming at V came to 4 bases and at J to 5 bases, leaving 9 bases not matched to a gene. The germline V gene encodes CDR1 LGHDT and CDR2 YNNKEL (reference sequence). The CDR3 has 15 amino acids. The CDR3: CASSPAWDRVDEQYF. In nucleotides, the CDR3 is TGTGCCAGCAGCCCAGCATGGGACAGGGTGGACGAGCAGTACTTC.

CDR3 region: CASSQTGLAGGPGETQYF. In nucleotides, the CDR3 is TGTGCCAGCAGCCAAACCGGACTAGCGGGGGGACCAGGCGAGACCCAGTACTTC. The chain employs TRBV3-1 and TRBJ2-5; 14 nucleotides agree with TRBD2. The CDR3 is made up of 18 amino acids. Per germline, CDR1 LGHDT and CDR2 YNNKEL (reference sequence). The trim removed 2 bases at V and 5 bases at J, leaving 10 bases unmatched.

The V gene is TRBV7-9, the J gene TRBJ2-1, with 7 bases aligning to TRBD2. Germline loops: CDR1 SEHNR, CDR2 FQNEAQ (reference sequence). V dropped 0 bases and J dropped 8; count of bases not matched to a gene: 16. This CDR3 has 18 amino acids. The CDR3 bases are TGTGCCAGCAGCTTAGCCTCTCTGCTTAGCGGGTTTAGCGATGAGCAGTTCTTC. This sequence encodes CASSLASLLSGFSDEQFF.

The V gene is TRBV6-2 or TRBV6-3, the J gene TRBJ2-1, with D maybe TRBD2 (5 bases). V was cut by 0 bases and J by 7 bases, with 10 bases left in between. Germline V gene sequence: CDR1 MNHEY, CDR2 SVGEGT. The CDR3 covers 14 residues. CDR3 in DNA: TGTGCCAGCAGTTACTCACATGGCGGGAATGAGCAGTTCTTC. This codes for CASSYSHGGNEQFF.

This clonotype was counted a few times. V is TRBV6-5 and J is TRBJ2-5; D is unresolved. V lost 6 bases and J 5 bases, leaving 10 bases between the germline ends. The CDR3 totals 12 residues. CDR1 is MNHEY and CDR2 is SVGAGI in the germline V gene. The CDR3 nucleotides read TGTGCCAGCAGCCCCGGGCCCGAGACCCAGTACTTC. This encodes CASSPGPETQYF.

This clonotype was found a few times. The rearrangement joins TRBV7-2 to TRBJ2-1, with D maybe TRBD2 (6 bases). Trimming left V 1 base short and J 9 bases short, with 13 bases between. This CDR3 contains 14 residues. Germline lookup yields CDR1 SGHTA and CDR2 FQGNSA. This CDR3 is CASSLGGDSTEQFF. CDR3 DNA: TGTGCCAGCAGCTTAGGGGGGGACTCCACTGAGCAGTTCTTC.

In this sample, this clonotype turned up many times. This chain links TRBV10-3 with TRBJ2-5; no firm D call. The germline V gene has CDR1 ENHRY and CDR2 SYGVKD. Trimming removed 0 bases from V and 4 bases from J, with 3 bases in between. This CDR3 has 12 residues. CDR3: CAISESRETQYF. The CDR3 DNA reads TGTGCCATCAGTGAGTCGAGAGAGACCCAGTACTTC.

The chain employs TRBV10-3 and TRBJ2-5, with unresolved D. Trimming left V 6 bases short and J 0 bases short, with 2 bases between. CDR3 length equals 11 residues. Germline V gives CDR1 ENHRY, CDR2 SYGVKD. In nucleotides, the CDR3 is TGTGCCATCAGGAACCAAGAGACCCAGTACTTC. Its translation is CAIRNQETQYF.

The CDR3 DNA follows: TGTGCCAGCACTATGGGACCCTACAATGAGCAGTTCTTC. Protein sequence: CASTMGPYNEQFF. V and J are TRBV6-5 and TRBJ2-1; D is tentatively TRBD1 or TRBD2 (5 bases each). The ends were cut back, 7 bases at V and 2 bases at J, with 9 bases in the middle. This CDR3 has 13 residues. Germline V gene sequence: CDR1 MNHEY, CDR2 SVGAGI.

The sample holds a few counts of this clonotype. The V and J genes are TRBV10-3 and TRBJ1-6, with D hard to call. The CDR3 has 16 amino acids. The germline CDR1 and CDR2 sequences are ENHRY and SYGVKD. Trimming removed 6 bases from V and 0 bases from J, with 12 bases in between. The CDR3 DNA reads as TGTGCCATCAGGGACTCCCGGAGCTCCTATAATTCACCCCTCCACTTT. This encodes CAIRDSRSSYNSPLHF.

In DNA, the CDR3 is TGCAGCGTCAAGACAGCCCTAAACACTGAAGCTTTCTTT. Encoded protein: CSVKTALNTEAFF. The chain combines TRBV29-1 with TRBJ1-1; D possibly corresponds to TRBD1 (5 bases). Germline CDR1 and CDR2: SQVTM and ANQGSEA. The CDR3 consists of 13 residues. Trimming cost V 6 bases and J 2 bases, with 13 bases left between them.

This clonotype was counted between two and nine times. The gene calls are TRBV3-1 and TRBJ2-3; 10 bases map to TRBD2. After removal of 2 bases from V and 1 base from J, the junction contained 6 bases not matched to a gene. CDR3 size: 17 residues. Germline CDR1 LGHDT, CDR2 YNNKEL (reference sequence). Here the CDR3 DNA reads TGTGCCAGCAGCCAAACTAGCGGGGTTGGGGGCACAGATACGCAGTATTTT. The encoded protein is CASSQTSGVGGTDTQYF.

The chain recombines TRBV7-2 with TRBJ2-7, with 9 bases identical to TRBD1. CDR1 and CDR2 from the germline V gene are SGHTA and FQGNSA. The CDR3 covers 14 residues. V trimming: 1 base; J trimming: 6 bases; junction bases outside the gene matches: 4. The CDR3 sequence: CASSLETGGGEQYF. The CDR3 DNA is TGTGCCAGCAGCTTAGAAACAGGGGGCGGCGAGCAGTACTTC. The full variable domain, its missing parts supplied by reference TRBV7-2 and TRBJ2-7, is GAGVSQSPSNKVTEKGKDVELRCDPISGHTALYWYRQSLGQGLEFLIYFQGNSAPDKSGLPSDRFSAERTGGSVSTLTIQRTQQEDSAVYLCASSLETGGGEQYFGPGTRLTVT.

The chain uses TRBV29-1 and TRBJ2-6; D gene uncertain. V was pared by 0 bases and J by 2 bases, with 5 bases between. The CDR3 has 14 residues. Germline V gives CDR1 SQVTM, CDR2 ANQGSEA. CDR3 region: CSVEDNAGANVLTF. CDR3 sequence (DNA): TGCAGCGTTGAAGATAACGCTGGGGCCAACGTCCTGACTTTC. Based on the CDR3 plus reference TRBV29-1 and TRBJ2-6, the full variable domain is SAVISQKPSRDICQRGTSLTIQCQVDSQVTMMFWYRQQPGQSLTLIATANQGSEATYESGFVIDKFPISRPNLTFSTLTVSNMSPEDSSIYLCSVEDNAGANVLTFGAGSRLTVL.

The DNA for the CDR3 is TGTGCTAGTGGTCCGCCGGGCTACAATGAGCAGTTCTTC. The encoded protein is CASGPPGYNEQFF. The V call is TRBV12-5, the J call TRBJ2-5; D remains unclear. The J call may be mistaken, given a closer DNA end match to TRBJ2-1. CDR3 length: 13 amino acids. Germline loops: CDR1 LGHNT, CDR2 FRNRAP.